The 5 T cell receptor beta chains reported below all come from one sample, sequenced in a study of blood T cell repertoires in COVID-19. Repertoires were generated with immunoSEQ multiplex PCR, while TCRdb's copy carries only in-frame clones and drops some. Here the sample spans a few hundred thousand clones, 80% to 90% being singletons. Sequenced: PBMCs or T cells enriched from blood (not recorded which). The receptors were sampled from a woman aged 40-49 years with acute COVID-19.

The rearrangement links TRBV5-1 to TRBJ1-1, with D perhaps TRBD1 (6 bases). This CDR3 is built from 17 residues. Germline assignment: CDR1 SGHRS and CDR2 YFSETQ. V was pared by 3 bases and J by 0 bases, with 18 bases between. The CDR3 DNA reads TGCGCCAGCAGCTCTCAACCACAGCAGGGGATGAACACTGAAGCTTTCTTT. Its protein product is CASSSQPQQGMNTEAFF.

Regarding this clone: One junction end does not reproduce the germline sequence, and a read error may be involved. Here the CDR3 reads CASSLAGGEEQFF. The CDR3 DNA sequence: TGTGCCAGCAGTCTAGCGGGAGGGGAGGAGCAGTTCTTC. J is TRBJ2-1 and V is TRBV12-3 or TRBV12-4, with TRBD2 matching 12 bases. The CDR3 covers 13 residues.

On this clone: The sample carries other DNA sequences with the same CDR3. The chain couples TRBV19 to TRBJ1-4; D is undetermined. Germline V gene data show CDR1 as LNHDA and CDR2 as SQIVND (reference sequence). With 1 base removed from V and 0 bases from J, the gap between germline ends came to 3 bases. The CDR3 length is 14 residues. CDR3 sequence (DNA): TGTGCCAGTAGTATAGCTGCAACTAATGAAAAACTGTTTTTT. This encodes CASSIAATNEKLFF.

As DNA, the CDR3 is TGTGCCAGCAGTAGACTAGCGGGAGAGGGGGATACGCAGTATTTT. Protein sequence: CASSRLAGEGDTQYF. V is TRBV6-4 and J is TRBJ2-3, with 12 bases identical to TRBD2. After removal of 5 bases from V and 6 bases from J, the junction contained 6 bases not matched to a gene. The CDR3 consists of 15 residues. Germline V gene sequence: CDR1 MRHNA, CDR2 SNTAGT.

The V call is TRBV6-1, the J call TRBJ2-3, with D perhaps TRBD2 (6 bases). Trimming left V 2 bases short and J 4 bases short, with 7 bases between. The CDR3 totals 13 residues. CDR1 MNHNS and CDR2 SASEGT come from the germline V gene. The DNA for the CDR3 is TGTGCCAGCAGTGAATCGGGGGCAGATACGCAGTATTTT. This encodes CASSESGADTQYF.